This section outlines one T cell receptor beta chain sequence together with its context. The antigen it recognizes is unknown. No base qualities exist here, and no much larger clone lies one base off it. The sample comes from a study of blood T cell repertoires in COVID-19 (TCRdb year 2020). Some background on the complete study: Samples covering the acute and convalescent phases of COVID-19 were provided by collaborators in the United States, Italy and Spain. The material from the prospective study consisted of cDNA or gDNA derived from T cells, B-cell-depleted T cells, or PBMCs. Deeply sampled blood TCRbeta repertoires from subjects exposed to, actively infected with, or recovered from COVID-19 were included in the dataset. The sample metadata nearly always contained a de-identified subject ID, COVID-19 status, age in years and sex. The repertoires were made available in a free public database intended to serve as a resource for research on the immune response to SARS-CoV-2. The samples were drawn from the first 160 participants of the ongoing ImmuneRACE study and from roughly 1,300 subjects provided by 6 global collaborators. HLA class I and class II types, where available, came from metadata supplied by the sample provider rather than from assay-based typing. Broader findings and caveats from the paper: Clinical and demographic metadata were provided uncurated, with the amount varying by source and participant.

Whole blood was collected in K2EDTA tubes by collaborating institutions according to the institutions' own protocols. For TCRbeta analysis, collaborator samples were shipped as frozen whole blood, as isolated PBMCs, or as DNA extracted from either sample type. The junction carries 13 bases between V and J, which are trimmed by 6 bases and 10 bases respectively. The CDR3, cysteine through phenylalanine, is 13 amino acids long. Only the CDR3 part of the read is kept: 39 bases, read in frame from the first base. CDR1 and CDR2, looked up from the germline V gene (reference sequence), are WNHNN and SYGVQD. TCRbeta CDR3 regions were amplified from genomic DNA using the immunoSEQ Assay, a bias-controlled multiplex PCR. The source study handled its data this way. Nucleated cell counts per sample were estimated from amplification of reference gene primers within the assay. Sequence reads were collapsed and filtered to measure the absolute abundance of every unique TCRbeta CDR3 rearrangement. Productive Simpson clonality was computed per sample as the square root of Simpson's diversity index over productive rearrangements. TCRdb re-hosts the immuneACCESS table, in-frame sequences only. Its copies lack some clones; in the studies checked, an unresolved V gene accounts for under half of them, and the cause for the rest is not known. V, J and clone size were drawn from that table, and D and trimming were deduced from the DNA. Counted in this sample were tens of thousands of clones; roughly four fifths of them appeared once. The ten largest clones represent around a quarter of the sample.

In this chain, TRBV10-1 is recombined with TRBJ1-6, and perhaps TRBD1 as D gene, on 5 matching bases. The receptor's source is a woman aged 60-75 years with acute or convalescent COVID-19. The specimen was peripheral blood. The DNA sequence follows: TGCGCCAGCAGCAATACACAGGAATCACCCCTCCACTTT. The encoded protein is CASSNTQESPLHF.